These 26 T cell receptor beta chains were sequenced from one sample in a study of cytomegalovirus exposure and HLA in healthy donors. Both 60 Vbeta primers and 13 Jbeta primers went into the PCR. Sequenced by immunoSEQ multiplex PCR; TCRdb stores in-frame clones only, minus some. The sample includes around 94,000 clones, less than 85% of them seen just once. The material sequenced was PBMCs. Receptor source: a man between 18 and 35 years old in good health and CMV-seronegative.

A single count supports this clone. The chain is built from TRBV4-3 and TRBJ1-2; TRBD1 matches at 7 bases. This CDR3 comprises 14 residues. The V gene end was trimmed by 4 bases and the J gene end by 4 bases; junction bases not matched to a gene: 6. Germline CDR1 is LGHNA and CDR2 is YSLEER. The CDR3 bases are TGCGCCAGCAGCCGTCCGGGGGACAGCTATGGCTACACCTTC. It translates to CASSRPGDSYGYTF.

A remark on this clone: Germline is not matched at one junction end, which may reflect a read error. The chain links TRBV7-7 to TRBJ2-5; 9 bases map to TRBD2. The germline gives CDR1 SSHAT, CDR2 FNYEAQ (reference sequence). This CDR3 is 16 amino acids long. The chain's CDR3 is CASSLGAGGSGETQYF. The CDR3 nucleotides are TGTGCTAGCAGCTTAGGAGCGGGAGGATCCGGAGAGACCCAGTACTTC.

This chain links TRBV19 with TRBJ1-1; D ambiguous. Trimming stripped 2 bases from V and 4 bases from J, with 8 bases between. Germline V lookup: CDR1 LNHDA, CDR2 SQIVND (reference sequence). CDR3 length equals 13 residues. This CDR3 is CASSILSVTEAFF. CDR3 DNA sequence: TGTGCCAGTAGTATATTAAGCGTCACTGAAGCTTTCTTT.

The J gene is TRBJ1-4, the V gene TRBV30, with D unclear. Germline V gene lookup returns CDR1 GTSNPN and CDR2 SVGIG (reference sequence). V was clipped by 2 bases and J by 7 bases, with 8 bases between them. This CDR3 spans 12 amino acids. DNA for the CDR3: TGTGCCTGGAGTTTCCCGGGTGAAAAACTGTTTTTT. This gives the protein CAWSFPGEKLFF.

The chain employs TRBV16 and TRBJ1-1; no definite D call. The CDR3 has 16 residues. The V end lost 5 bases, the J end lost 0 bases, and 16 bases lay between the germline ends. Germline V gene data show CDR1 as KGHSY and CDR2 as FQNENV. In nucleotides, the CDR3 is TGTGCCAGCAGCACCACCCACACACCAGTGAACACTGAAGCTTTCTTT. Encoded protein: CASSTTHTPVNTEAFF.

The rearrangement joins TRBV5-1 to TRBJ2-4; TRBD1 matches 7 bases. CDR3 length: 15 amino acids. The J segment lost 4 bases and the V segment lost 4 bases, leaving 8 bases of the junction unmatched. In germline, CDR1 is SGHRS, CDR2 YFSETQ. As DNA, the CDR3 is TGCGCCAGCAGCCTCGGACAGGTTAAGAAAAACATTCAGTACTTC. Amino acid sequence: CASSLGQVKKNIQYF.

The chain employs TRBV28 and TRBJ2-5; 7 nucleotides agree with TRBD2. Judging by the DNA end, TRBJ2-7 fits better; the J call may be wrong. The CDR3 spans 14 residues. CDR1 MDHEN and CDR2 SYDVKM come from the germline V gene. This CDR3 is CASSWGGDYYEQYF. As DNA, the CDR3 is TGTGCCAGCTCCTGGGGCGGGGACTATTACGAGCAGTACTTC.

The V call is TRBV11-3, the J call TRBJ2-2, with D hard to call. The germline gives CDR1 SGHNT, CDR2 YENEEA. CDR3 size: 15 residues. Trimming took 1 base from V and 2 from J, leaving 8 bases between them. CDR3 protein: CASSLGFVNTGELFF. CDR3 sequence (DNA): TGTGCCAGCAGCTTAGGTTTCGTCAACACCGGGGAGCTGTTTTTT.

The chain has TRBV25-1 and TRBJ1-1; D is unclear. The CDR3 contains 14 residues. Germline CDR1 MGHDK, CDR2 SYGVNS. Trimming stripped 5 bases from V and 1 base from J, with 11 bases between. This chain's CDR3 is CASSSPHGNTEAFF. The CDR3, as DNA: TGTGCCAGCAGTTCCCCTCACGGGAACACTGAAGCTTTCTTT.

The chain combines TRBV27 with TRBJ2-2; 11 bases align to TRBD1. This CDR3 is 18 amino acids long. The germline V gene has CDR1 MNHEY and CDR2 SMNVEV (reference sequence). The trim removed 6 bases at V and 0 bases at J, leaving 9 bases unmatched. CDR3 nucleotide sequence: TGTGCCAGCAGCGTAGGACAGGGGGCGAGAGCGAACACCGGGGAGCTGTTTTTT. It encodes CASSVGQGARANTGELFF.

V is TRBV9 and J is TRBJ1-2, with TRBD1 matching 8 bases. CDR1 is SGDLS, CDR2 YYNGEE, per germline. This CDR3 has 15 residues. V dropped 0 bases and J dropped 3; count of bases not matched to a gene: 4. Written as DNA, the CDR3 is TGTGCCAGCAGCGTAGAGGCAGGGGGCGACTATGGCTACACCTTC. Protein product: CASSVEAGGDYGYTF.

CDR3 coding DNA: TGCAGCGTTGTAATGGGACAGGCCCTCAAGGAGCAGTACTTC. Its protein product is CSVVMGQALKEQYF. This chain uses TRBV29-1 with TRBJ2-7; 8 positions agree with TRBD1. Germline assignment: CDR1 SQVTM and CDR2 ANQGSEA. The CDR3 runs to 14 residues. After removal of 4 bases from V and 7 bases from J, the junction contained 12 bases not matched to a gene.

This clone occurred once. The chain recombines TRBV7-9 with TRBJ1-1, with 7 positions matching TRBD1. J lost 7 bases, V lost 6 bases, and 14 bases had no gene match. The CDR3 has 15 amino acids. Looked up from germline, CDR1 is SEHNR and CDR2 is FQNEAQ (reference sequence). CDR3 protein: CASRPPNDRVGEAFF. Written as DNA, the CDR3 is TGTGCCAGCAGACCACCAAACGACAGGGTGGGTGAAGCTTTCTTT.

J is TRBJ2-7 and V is TRBV6-5; the D gene is possibly TRBD1 (5 bases). CDR3 length equals 11 residues. Germline lookup yields CDR1 MNHEY and CDR2 SVGAGI. Trimming took off 6 bases at V and 4 bases at J, with 7 bases between the two ends. CDR3 in DNA: TGTGCCAGCAGGGACATTTACGAGCAGTACTTC. Encoded protein: CASRDIYEQYF.

J is TRBJ2-7 and V is TRBV10-2, with no clear D. The CDR3 has 12 residues. The V gene's germline CDR1 is WSHSY and CDR2 SAAADI. The V end was cut by 7 bases, the J end by 1 base, with 8 bases between. CDR3 in DNA: TGCGCCAGCACCCGGGTTTCCTACGAGCAGTACTTC. Translation: CASTRVSYEQYF.

The J gene is TRBJ1-6, the V gene TRBV9; D unresolved. CDR1 SGDLS and CDR2 YYNGEE come from the germline V gene. The CDR3 consists of 14 residues. The V end was cut by 0 bases, the J end by 8 bases, with 9 bases between. CDR3: CASSVGQVDSPLHF. For the CDR3, the DNA is TGTGCCAGCAGCGTAGGGCAGGTAGATTCACCCCTCCACTTT. The full variable domain, completed using reference TRBV9 and TRBJ1-6, is DSGVTQTPKHLITATGQRVTLRCSPRSGDLSVYWYQQSLDQGLQFLIQYYNGEERAKGNILERFSAQQFPDLHSELNLSSLELGDSALYFCASSVGQVDSPLHFGNGTRLTVT.

The V gene is TRBV12-5, the J gene TRBJ2-7; D not resolved. The V end lost 5 bases, the J end lost 3 bases, and 5 bases lay between the germline ends. Germline V gene data show CDR1 as LGHNT and CDR2 as FRNRAP. The CDR3 is 11 amino acids. The CDR3 DNA sequence: TGTGCTAGTGGTGAGGACTACGAGCAGTACTTC. The encoded protein is CASGEDYEQYF.

This clone was seen just once. The chain carries TRBV9 and TRBJ1-2; the D is unclear. Germline V gene data show CDR1 as SGDLS and CDR2 as YYNGEE. Trimming pared 3 bases from V and 4 bases from J, leaving 7 bases between. This CDR3 contains 12 residues. CDR3 region: CASSGGTYGYTF. CDR3 bases: TGTGCCAGCAGCGGTGGCACCTATGGCTACACCTTC. Full variable domain (missing parts from reference TRBV9 and TRBJ1-2): DSGVTQTPKHLITATGQRVTLRCSPRSGDLSVYWYQQSLDQGLQFLIQYYNGEERAKGNILERFSAQQFPDLHSELNLSSLELGDSALYFCASSGGTYGYTFGSGTRLTVV.

The gene calls are TRBV5-1 and TRBJ2-7, with D tentatively TRBD2 (6 bases). The germline gives CDR1 SGHRS, CDR2 YFSETQ. Trimming pared 2 bases from V and 2 bases from J, leaving 14 bases between. The CDR3 runs 15 residues. CDR3 DNA sequence: TGCGCCAGCAGCTTCCTTAGCGGTATTACCTACGAGCAGTACTTC. It specifies CASSFLSGITYEQYF.

A remark on this clone: At one of its ends the junction is not consistent with the germline gene, which may arise from a read error. The chain recombines TRBV6-5 with TRBJ1-5, with D tentatively TRBD1 (5 bases). CDR1 is MNHEY and CDR2 is SVGAGI in the germline V gene. CDR3 length: 15 residues. The DNA of the CDR3 is TGCGCCAGCAAATATGGAATAGGGGGCAATCAGCCCCAGCATTTT. It yields the protein CASKYGIGGNQPQHF.

This clone was recorded only once. The V gene is TRBV6-5, the J gene TRBJ2-1; TRBD2 matches at 10 bases. Germline V lookup: CDR1 MNHEY, CDR2 SVGAGI. CDR3 length: 12 residues. The V and J ends lost 5 bases and 9 bases, in that order; junction bases with no gene match: 1. The CDR3 nucleotides read TGTGCCAGCAGTCCTAGCGGGAGTGAGCAGTTCTTC. Its translation: CASSPSGSEQFF.

This clone was observed a single time. The rearrangement links TRBV19 to TRBJ1-2; 8 nucleotides match TRBD1. The germline V gene encodes CDR1 LNHDA and CDR2 SQIVND (reference sequence). Unmatched junction bases numbered 6, after V lost 5 bases and J lost 4 bases. CDR3 length: 14 amino acids. The CDR3 nucleotides read TGTGCCAGTAGTCCTGGGACAGGTACCTATGGCTACACCTTC. This sequence encodes CASSPGTGTYGYTF.

The gene calls are TRBV10-3 and TRBJ2-7, with TRBD2 identical over 9 bases. The germline CDR1 and CDR2 sequences are ENHRY and SYGVKD. The CDR3 has 17 residues. J was trimmed by 2 bases and V by 6 bases; bases with no gene match: 14. As DNA, the CDR3 is TGTGCCATCAGGGACCCTAGCGGGGCCCAGAGAGCCTACGAGCAGTACTTC. Protein sequence: CAIRDPSGAQRAYEQYF.

This clone was counted a single time. The chain uses TRBV29-1 and TRBJ2-2, with 7 bases fitting TRBD2. The CDR3 runs to 16 residues. Losses at the gene ends were 6 bases for V and 1 base for J; bases not matched to a gene: 11. Germline CDR1 SQVTM, CDR2 ANQGSEA. CDR3 DNA sequence: TGCAGCGTAAAAAGGAGGGGCGGGAGGAACACCGGGGAGCTGTTTTTT. Its protein is CSVKRRGGRNTGELFF.

The rearrangement links TRBV28 to TRBJ1-5; 9 bases line up with TRBD1. Germline trimming cut 5 bases from V and 7 bases from J; bases unmatched to any gene: 9. Germline CDR1 reads MDHEN; CDR2 reads SYDVKM. This CDR3 contains 15 residues. This chain's CDR3 is CASSERTGERQPQHF. CDR3 bases: TGTGCCAGCAGTGAGCGGACAGGGGAACGGCAGCCCCAGCATTTT.

This rearrangement joins TRBV9 to TRBJ2-7; tentatively, D is TRBD1 (5 bases). Trimming pared 0 bases from V and 2 bases from J, leaving 9 bases between. This CDR3 spans 14 amino acids. Germline-derived CDR1 and CDR2 are SGDLS and YYNGEE. The CDR3 sequence: CASSVVAGTYEQYF. The CDR3 DNA reads as TGTGCCAGCAGCGTAGTGGCAGGGACCTACGAGCAGTACTTC.